The rows below give T cell receptor beta chains drawn from one sample of a study of neurological immune-mediated disorders. TCRdb re-analysed the 5' RACE reads in MiXCR, keeping a single row per CDR3 protein. The sample contains tens of thousands of distinct CDR3 sequences, over 9.5% of which appear only once. The sample was PBMCs. These receptors were collected from a female donor in good health. Each CDR3 is given with its conserved first and last residue. The D gene is left open where the match is weak. Clone size is stated in some rows and not others, as once, few, many or a class when expanded.

>.|many|TRBV3-1|TRBJ2-3
CASSHLDLSTDTQYF
TGTGCCAGCAGCCACTTGGACCTCAGCACAGATACGCAGTATTTT
>.|many|TRBV5-1|TRBJ2-7
CASSQAVGRGYEQYF
TGCGCCAGCAGCCAGGCGGTCGGCAGGGGCTACGAGCAGTACTTC
>.|many|TRBV7-8|TRBJ1-1
CASSLWTRETEAFF
TGTGCCAGCAGCTTATGGACCCGGGAGACTGAAGCTTTCTTT
>TRBD1|many|TRBV6-5|TRBJ2-5
CASSKLTKTLTGKETQYF
TGTGCCAGCAGTAAGTTAACCAAGACGCTGACAGGGAAAGAGACCCAGTACTTC
>TRBD2|many|TRBV7-2|TRBJ2-5
CASSSNTLAGAYF
TGTGCCAGCAGCTCAAACACCCTAGCGGGGGCCTACTTC
>TRBD1|few|TRBV18|TRBJ2-7
CASSPGPATGGYEQYF
TGTGCCAGCTCACCGGGGCCGGCGACAGGGGGCTACGAGCAGTACTTC
>TRBD2|once|TRBV27|TRBJ2-5
CASSPVTSGRETQYF
TGTGCCAGCAGTCCCGTGACTAGCGGGAGGGAGACCCAGTACTTC
>TRBD1|many|TRBV5-1|TRBJ1-1
CASSQGGGYTEAFF
TGCGCCAGCAGTCAAGGGGGCGGTTACACTGAAGCTTTCTTT
>TRBD1|.|TRBV29-1|TRBJ1-2
CSVGTGGTDGYTF
TGCAGCGTTGGGACAGGGGGCACGGATGGCTACACCTTC
>TRBD1|many|TRBV5-1|TRBJ2-7
CASSPVPDRFSYEQYF
TGCGCCAGCAGCCCGGTCCCGGACAGGTTCTCCTACGAGCAGTACTTC
>.|many|TRBV6-6|TRBJ2-5
CASNLAPEGPQGETQYF
TGTGCCAGCAACCTCGCTCCGGAAGGGCCCCAGGGAGAGACCCAGTACTTC
>TRBD2|.|TRBV7-9|TRBJ2-3
CASSQGLAGGSAADTQYF
TGTGCCAGCAGCCAGGGACTAGCGGGAGGGTCCGCGGCAGATACGCAGTATTTT
>.|many|TRBV7-2|TRBJ2-1
CASSPWTNYNEQFF
TGTGCCAGCTCCCCCTGGACTAACTACAATGAGCAGTTCTTC
>TRBD2|.|TRBV7-7|TRBJ2-5
CASSQLTSGYQETQYF
TGTGCTAGCAGCCAACTGACTAGCGGGTACCAAGAGACCCAGTACTTC
>TRBD2|.|TRBV18|TRBJ2-7
CASSPKTSVYEQYF
TGTGCCAGCTCACCCAAGACTAGCGTCTACGAGCAGTACTTC
>.|many|TRBV7-9|TRBJ2-7
CASSRGTGTYEQYF
TGTGCCAGCAGCCGGGGGACTGGTACCTACGAGCAGTACTTC
>.|.|TRBV7-7|TRBJ2-7
CASRRRILNSYEQYF
TGTGCTAGCAGGAGACGGATCCTCAACTCCTACGAGCAGTACTTC
>.|many|TRBV5-5|TRBJ1-6
CASSDQGPNSPLHF
TGTGCCAGCAGCGACCAGGGGCCGAATTCACCCCTCCACTTT
>TRBD1|many|TRBV20-1|TRBJ2-1
CSARAWTGVGNEQFF
TGCAGTGCTAGAGCTTGGACAGGGGTGGGCAATGAGCAGTTCTTC
>TRBD2|many|TRBV20-1|TRBJ2-3
CSASRRERTNTDTQYF
TGCAGTGCTAGCCGGCGGGAGCGGACCAACACAGATACGCAGTATTTT
>.|many|TRBV5-1|TRBJ2-6
CASSLVGSGANVLTF
TGCGCCAGCAGCTTGGTTGGATCTGGGGCCAACGTCCTGACTTTC
>TRBD1|many|TRBV5-1|TRBJ2-6
CASSLGRTGQAGSGANVLTF
TGCGCCAGCAGCTTGGGAAGGACAGGCCAGGCCGGCTCTGGGGCCAACGTCCTGACTTTC